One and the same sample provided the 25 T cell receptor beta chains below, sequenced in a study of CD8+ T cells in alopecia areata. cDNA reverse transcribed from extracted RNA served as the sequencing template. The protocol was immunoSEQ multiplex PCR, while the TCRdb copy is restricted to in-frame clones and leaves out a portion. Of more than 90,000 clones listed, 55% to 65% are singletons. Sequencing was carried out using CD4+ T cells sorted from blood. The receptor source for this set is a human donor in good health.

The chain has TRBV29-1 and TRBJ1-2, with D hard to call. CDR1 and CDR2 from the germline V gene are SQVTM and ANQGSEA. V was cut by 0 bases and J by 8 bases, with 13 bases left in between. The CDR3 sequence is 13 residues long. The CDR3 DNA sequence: TGCAGCGTTGAAGAGGAGGCAGTAGGAGGCTACACCTTC. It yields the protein CSVEEEAVGGYTF.

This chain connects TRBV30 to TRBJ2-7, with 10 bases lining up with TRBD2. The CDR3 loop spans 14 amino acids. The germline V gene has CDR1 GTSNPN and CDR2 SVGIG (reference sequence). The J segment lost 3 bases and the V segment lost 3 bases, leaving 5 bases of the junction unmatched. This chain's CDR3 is CAWSWSGGVYEQYF. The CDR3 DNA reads TGTGCCTGGAGCTGGAGCGGGGGGGTCTACGAGCAGTACTTC.

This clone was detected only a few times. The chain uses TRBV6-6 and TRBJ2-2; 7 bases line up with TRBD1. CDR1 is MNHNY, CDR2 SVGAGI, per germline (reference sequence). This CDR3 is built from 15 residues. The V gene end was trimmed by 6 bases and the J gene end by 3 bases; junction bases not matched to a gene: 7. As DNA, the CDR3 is TGTGCCAGCAGAGACTGGGACAGAGACACCGGGGAGCTGTTTTTT. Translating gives CASRDWDRDTGELFF.

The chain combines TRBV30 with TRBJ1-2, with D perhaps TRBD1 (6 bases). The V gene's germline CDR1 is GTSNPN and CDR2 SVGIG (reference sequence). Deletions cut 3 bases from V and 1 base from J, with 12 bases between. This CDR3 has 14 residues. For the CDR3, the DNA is TGTGCCTGGAGAAACACAGGGAGTAACTATGGCTACACCTTC. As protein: CAWRNTGSNYGYTF.

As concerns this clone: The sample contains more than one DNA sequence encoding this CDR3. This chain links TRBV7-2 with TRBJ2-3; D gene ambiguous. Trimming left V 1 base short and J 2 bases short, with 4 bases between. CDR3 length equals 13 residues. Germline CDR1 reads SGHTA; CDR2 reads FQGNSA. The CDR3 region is CASSLGSTDTQYF. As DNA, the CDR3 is TGTGCCAGCAGCTTAGGTTCCACAGATACGCAGTATTTT.

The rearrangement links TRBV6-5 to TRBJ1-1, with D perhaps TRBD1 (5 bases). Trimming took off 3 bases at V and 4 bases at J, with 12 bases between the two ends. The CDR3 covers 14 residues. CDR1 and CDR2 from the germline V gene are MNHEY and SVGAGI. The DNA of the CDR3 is TGTGCCAGCAGTTATCGAGGGGAGGGCACTGAAGCTTTCTTT. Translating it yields CASSYRGEGTEAFF.

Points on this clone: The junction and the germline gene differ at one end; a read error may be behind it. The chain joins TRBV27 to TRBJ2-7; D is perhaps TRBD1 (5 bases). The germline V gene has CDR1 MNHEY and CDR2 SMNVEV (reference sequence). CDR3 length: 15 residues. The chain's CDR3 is CASSDSAYSLYGQYF. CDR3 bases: TGTGCCAGCAGTGACAGCGCTTACTCTCTGTACGGGCAGTACTTC.

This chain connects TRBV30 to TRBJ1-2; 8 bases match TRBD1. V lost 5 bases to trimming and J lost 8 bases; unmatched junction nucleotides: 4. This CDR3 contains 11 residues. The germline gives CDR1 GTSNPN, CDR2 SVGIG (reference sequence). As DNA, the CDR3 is TGTGCCTGGGTCCAGGGGGCGGGCTACACCTTC. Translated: CAWVQGAGYTF.

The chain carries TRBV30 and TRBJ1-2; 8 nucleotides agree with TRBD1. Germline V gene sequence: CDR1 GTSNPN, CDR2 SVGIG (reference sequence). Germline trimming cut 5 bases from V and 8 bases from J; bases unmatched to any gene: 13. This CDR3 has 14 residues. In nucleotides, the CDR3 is TGTGCCTGGGGCGCCGGACAGGGAGCGAGCGGCTACACCTTC. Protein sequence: CAWGAGQGASGYTF.

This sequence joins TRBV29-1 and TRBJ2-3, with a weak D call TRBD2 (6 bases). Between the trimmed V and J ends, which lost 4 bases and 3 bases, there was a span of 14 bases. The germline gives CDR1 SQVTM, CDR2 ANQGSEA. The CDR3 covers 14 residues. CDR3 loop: CSVVAAGRTDTQYF. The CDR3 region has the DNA TGCAGCGTTGTTGCGGCAGGGAGGACAGATACGCAGTATTTT.

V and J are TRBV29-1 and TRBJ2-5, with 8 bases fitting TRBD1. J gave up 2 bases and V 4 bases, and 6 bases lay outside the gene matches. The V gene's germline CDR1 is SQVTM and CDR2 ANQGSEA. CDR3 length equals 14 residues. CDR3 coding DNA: TGCAGCGTTGCCGCCGGGACAGGACAAGAGACCCAGTACTTC. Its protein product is CSVAAGTGQETQYF.

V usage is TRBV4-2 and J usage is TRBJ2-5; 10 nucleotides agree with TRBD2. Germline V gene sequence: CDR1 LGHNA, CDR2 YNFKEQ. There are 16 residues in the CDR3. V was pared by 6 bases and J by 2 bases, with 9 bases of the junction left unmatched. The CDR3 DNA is TGTGCCAGCAGTCAACCGACACTAGCGGGGCAAGAGACCCAGTACTTC. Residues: CASSQPTLAGQETQYF.

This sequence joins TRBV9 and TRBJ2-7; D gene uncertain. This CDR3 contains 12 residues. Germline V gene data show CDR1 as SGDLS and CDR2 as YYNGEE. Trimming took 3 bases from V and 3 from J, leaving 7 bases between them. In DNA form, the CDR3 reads TGTGCCAGCAGCGGCTCCTACTACGAGCAGTACTTC. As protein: CASSGSYYEQYF.

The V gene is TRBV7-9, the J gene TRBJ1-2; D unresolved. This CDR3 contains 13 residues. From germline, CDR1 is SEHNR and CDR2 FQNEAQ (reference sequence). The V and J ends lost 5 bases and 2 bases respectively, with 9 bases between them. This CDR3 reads CASSLQENYGYTF. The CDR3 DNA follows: TGTGCCAGCAGCCTCCAGGAGAACTATGGCTACACCTTC.

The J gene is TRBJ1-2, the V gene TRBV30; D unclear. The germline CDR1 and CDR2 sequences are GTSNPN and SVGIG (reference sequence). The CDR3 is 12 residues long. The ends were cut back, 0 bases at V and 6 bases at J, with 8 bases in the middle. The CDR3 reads CAWSVQLHGYTF. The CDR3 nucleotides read TGTGCCTGGAGTGTACAGCTTCATGGCTACACCTTC.

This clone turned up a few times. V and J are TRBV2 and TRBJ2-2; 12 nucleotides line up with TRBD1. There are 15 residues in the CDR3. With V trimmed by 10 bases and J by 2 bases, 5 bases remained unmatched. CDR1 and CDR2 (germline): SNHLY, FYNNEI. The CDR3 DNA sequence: TGTGCCACCCGGGGACAGGGGGCTAACACCGGGGAGCTGTTTTTT. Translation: CATRGQGANTGELFF.

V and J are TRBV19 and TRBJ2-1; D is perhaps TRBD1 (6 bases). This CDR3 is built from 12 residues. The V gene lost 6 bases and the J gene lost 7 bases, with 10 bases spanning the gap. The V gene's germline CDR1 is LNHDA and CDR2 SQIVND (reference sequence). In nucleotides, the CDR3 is TGTGCCAGTAGCGACGACAGGAATGAGCAGTTCTTC. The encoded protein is CASSDDRNEQFF.

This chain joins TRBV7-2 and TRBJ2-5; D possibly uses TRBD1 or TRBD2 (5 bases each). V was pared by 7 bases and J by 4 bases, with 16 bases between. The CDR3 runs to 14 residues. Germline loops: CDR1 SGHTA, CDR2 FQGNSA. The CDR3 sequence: CASTPYGASETQYF. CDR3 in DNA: TGTGCCAGCACCCCGTACGGGGCCTCAGAGACCCAGTACTTC.

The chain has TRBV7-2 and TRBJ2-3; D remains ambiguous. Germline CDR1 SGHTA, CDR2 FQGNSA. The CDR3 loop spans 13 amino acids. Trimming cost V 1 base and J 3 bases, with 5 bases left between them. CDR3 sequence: CASSLGQTDTQYF. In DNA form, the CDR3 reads TGTGCCAGCAGCTTAGGGCAAACAGATACGCAGTATTTT. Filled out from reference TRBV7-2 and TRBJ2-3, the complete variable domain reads GAGVSQSPSNKVTEKGKDVELRCDPISGHTALYWYRQSLGQGLEFLIYFQGNSAPDKSGLPSDRFSAERTGGSVSTLTIQRTQQEDSAVYLCASSLGQTDTQYFGPGTRLTVL.

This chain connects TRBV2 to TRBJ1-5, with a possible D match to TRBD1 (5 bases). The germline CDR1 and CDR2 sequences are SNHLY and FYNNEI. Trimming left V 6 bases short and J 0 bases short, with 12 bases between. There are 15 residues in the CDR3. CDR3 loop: CASRRGTNSNQPQHF. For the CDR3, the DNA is TGTGCCAGCAGACGTGGGACTAATAGCAATCAGCCCCAGCATTTT.

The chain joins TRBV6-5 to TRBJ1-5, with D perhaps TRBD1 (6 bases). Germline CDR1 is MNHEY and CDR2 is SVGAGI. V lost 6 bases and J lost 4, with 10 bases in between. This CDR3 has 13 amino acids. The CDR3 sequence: CASSLDRNQPQHF. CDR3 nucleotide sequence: TGTGCCAGCAGCCTCGACAGGAATCAGCCCCAGCATTTT.

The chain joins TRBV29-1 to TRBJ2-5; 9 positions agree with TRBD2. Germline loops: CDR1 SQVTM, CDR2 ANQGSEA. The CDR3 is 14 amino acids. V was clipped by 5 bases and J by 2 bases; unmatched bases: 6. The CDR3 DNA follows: TGCAGCGTTAGCGGGGGGTACCCACAAGAGACCCAGTACTTC. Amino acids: CSVSGGYPQETQYF.

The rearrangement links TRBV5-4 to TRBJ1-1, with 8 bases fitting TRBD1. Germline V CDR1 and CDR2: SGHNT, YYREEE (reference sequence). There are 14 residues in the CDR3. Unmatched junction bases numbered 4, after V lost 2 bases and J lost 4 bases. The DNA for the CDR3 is TGTGCCAGCAGCTTCCGACAGGGGCCCACTGAAGCTTTCTTT. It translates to CASSFRQGPTEAFF.

CDR3 nucleotide sequence: TGCAGCGTTGTTGGGAGAGAGTACGAGCAGTACTTC. This gives the protein CSVVGREYEQYF. The chain recombines TRBV29-1 with TRBJ2-7, with TRBD2 as a possible D gene (5 bases). CDR1 and CDR2 (germline): SQVTM, ANQGSEA. This CDR3 is 12 amino acids long. V was pared by 4 bases and J by 4 bases, with 11 bases between.

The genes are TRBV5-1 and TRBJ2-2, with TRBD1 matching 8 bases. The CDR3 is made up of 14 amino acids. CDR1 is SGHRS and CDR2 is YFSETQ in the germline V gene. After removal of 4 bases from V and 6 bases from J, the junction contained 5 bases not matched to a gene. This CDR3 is CASSGQGLAGELFF. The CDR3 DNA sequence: TGCGCCAGCAGCGGACAGGGTTTGGCCGGGGAGCTGTTTTTT.